The 20 T cell receptor beta chains below all came from one sample that was sequenced in a study of T-cell memory formation after mild COVID-19. A single record per CDR3 protein comes from TCRdb applying MiXCR to the 5' RACE reads. The table includes around 370,000 distinct CDR3 sequences, under 25% detected once. The sequenced material came from PBMCs or a T cell subset sorted from them (not recorded which). All receptors derive from an adult woman who had mild COVID-19 (a few samples of this study predate the infection). Cell type and time point are not known.

The chain recombines TRBV5-1 with TRBJ1-4, with D maybe TRBD1 (5 bases). Germline CDR1 SGHRS, CDR2 YFSETQ. This CDR3 has 14 residues. Trimming stripped 5 bases from V and 4 bases from J, with 12 bases between. The CDR3 loop is CASSPGGGNEKLFF. The CDR3, as DNA: TGCGCCAGCAGTCCCGGGGGAGGTAATGAAAAACTGTTTTTT. The variable domain in full, completed from reference TRBV5-1 and TRBJ1-4, reads KAGVTQTPRYLIKTRGQQVTLSCSPISGHRSVSWYQQTPGQGLQFLFEYFSETQRNKGNFPGRFSGRQFSNSRSEMNVSTLELGDSALYLCASSPGGGNEKLFFGSGTQLSVL.

The chain is built from TRBV6-6 and TRBJ2-5; no firm D call. Trimming removed 5 bases from V and 5 bases from J, with 6 bases in between. The CDR3 runs to 11 residues. In germline, CDR1 is MNHNY, CDR2 SVGAGI (reference sequence). This CDR3 reads CASSTWETQYF. CDR3 coding DNA: TGTGCCAGCAGTACTTGGGAGACCCAGTACTTC.

The chain employs TRBV9 and TRBJ2-7; 8 bases are shared with TRBD1. This CDR3 comprises 14 residues. V lost 3 bases to trimming and J lost 3 bases; unmatched junction nucleotides: 5. The germline CDR1 and CDR2 sequences are SGDLS and YYNGEE. The CDR3 DNA reads as TGTGCCAGCAGCGAGCAGGGGGCAGGCTACGAGCAGTACTTC. Amino acids: CASSEQGAGYEQYF.

The chain combines TRBV6-2 or TRBV6-3 with TRBJ2-6; D unclear. With 7 bases removed from V and 4 bases from J, the gap between germline ends came to 14 bases. Germline CDR1 reads MNHEY; CDR2 reads SVGEGT. The CDR3 totals 15 residues. The CDR3 reads CASKVVDAGANVLTF. CDR3 sequence (DNA): TGTGCCAGCAAGGTGGTGGACGCCGGGGCCAACGTCCTGACTTTC.

This chain links TRBV6-5 with TRBJ2-1, with 10 bases identical to TRBD1. The V segment lost 1 base and the J segment 0 bases; nucleotides outside the gene matches: 15. CDR3 length: 21 amino acids. Germline lookup yields CDR1 MNHEY and CDR2 SVGAGI. CDR3 DNA: TGTGCCAGCAGTTACTTCTGGCCGGGACAGGGGCATGATAGCTCCTACAATGAGCAGTTCTTC. This gives the protein CASSYFWPGQGHDSSYNEQFF.

The chain carries TRBV10-3 and TRBJ2-7, with 8 bases aligning to TRBD1. Germline trimming cut 3 bases from V and 0 bases from J; bases unmatched to any gene: 7. Germline V CDR1 and CDR2: ENHRY, SYGVKD. This CDR3 contains 16 residues. CDR3 sequence: CAISDRDRSLSYEQYF. CDR3 nucleotides: TGTGCCATCAGTGACCGGGACAGGTCCCTCTCCTACGAGCAGTACTTC.

The chain has TRBV7-9 and TRBJ1-1; D gene ambiguous. In germline, CDR1 is SEHNR, CDR2 FQNEAQ (reference sequence). V was pared by 4 bases and J by 3 bases, with 15 bases between. This CDR3 is built from 15 residues. CDR3 DNA: TGTGCCAGCAGCTCCCCCCCAGTGGCGGACACTGAAGCTTTCTTT. It specifies CASSSPPVADTEAFF.

The CDR3 DNA follows: TGCAGTGCTAGCCTTACAGTGAACACTGAAGCTTTCTTT. Encoded protein: CSASLTVNTEAFF. The rearrangement uses TRBV20-1 and TRBJ1-1; D gene ambiguous. V lost 3 bases and J 0 bases, leaving 8 bases between the germline ends. The CDR3 is 13 amino acids. Per the germline V gene, CDR1 is DFQATT and CDR2 is SNEGSKA (reference sequence).

This clonotype was detected only a few times. The chain uses TRBV4-1 and TRBJ2-7; tentative D call: TRBD2 (6 bases). V lost 4 bases and J lost 2, with 18 bases in between. From germline, CDR1 is MGHRA and CDR2 YSYEKL. This CDR3 has 16 residues. CDR3 in DNA: TGCGCCAGCAGCCCCCGCACCCGGGACTCAGCCTACGAGCAGTACTTC. Translating it yields CASSPRTRDSAYEQYF.

The chain couples TRBV7-2 to TRBJ2-3, with D possibly being TRBD2 (6 bases). Between the trimmed V and J ends, which lost 2 bases and 9 bases, there was a span of 9 bases. The germline CDR1 and CDR2 sequences are SGHTA and FQGNSA. The CDR3 covers 12 residues. DNA of the CDR3: TGTGCCAGCAGCTTAAAGGCGGGAACGCAGTATTTT. Amino acid sequence: CASSLKAGTQYF.

CDR3: CATSREGVDLAKNIQYF. DNA of the CDR3: TGTGCCACCAGCAGAGAGGGGGTGGACCTAGCCAAAAACATTCAGTACTTC. The J gene is TRBJ2-4, the V gene TRBV15; D tentatively fits TRBD1 or TRBD2 (5 bases each). V was shortened by 0 bases and J by 0 bases, with 12 bases between the two germline ends. Germline assignment: CDR1 LNHNV and CDR2 YYDKDF (reference sequence). This CDR3 contains 17 residues.

The gene calls are TRBV18 and TRBJ1-1; D gene ambiguous. This CDR3 has 14 amino acids. The V and J ends lost 3 bases and 1 base respectively, with 9 bases between them. Per germline, CDR1 KGHSH and CDR2 LQKENI. Here the CDR3 DNA reads TGTGCCAGCTCACCCTCCCAGGCGAACACTGAAGCTTTCTTT. This encodes CASSPSQANTEAFF.

This clonotype has just a few counts. The J gene is TRBJ2-7, the V gene TRBV20-1; D unresolved. The CDR3 loop spans 12 amino acids. Germline loops: CDR1 DFQATT, CDR2 SNEGSKA (reference sequence). Trimming shortened V by 6 bases and J by 10 bases, and 19 bases separated the two germline ends. CDR3 residues: CSAPIAAPTQYF. The DNA for the CDR3 is TGCAGTGCCCCGATAGCCGCCCCGACACAGTACTTC.

The genes are TRBV4-1 and TRBJ2-7; 9 positions match TRBD2. V lost 3 bases and J lost 1; bases outside the gene matches: 7. CDR3 length equals 16 residues. Germline V lookup: CDR1 MGHRA, CDR2 YSYEKL. The CDR3 bases are TGCGCCAGCAGCCAGAGGACTAGCGTGTTTTCCTACGAGCAGTACTTC. Protein sequence: CASSQRTSVFSYEQYF.

This clonotype was seen more than once but under ten times. This rearrangement joins TRBV29-1 to TRBJ2-2; D is ambiguous. The V and J ends lost 6 bases and 3 bases respectively, with 14 bases between them. In germline, CDR1 is SQVTM, CDR2 ANQGSEA. This CDR3 is built from 14 residues. This chain's CDR3 is CSVGWSSDTGELFF. As DNA, the CDR3 is TGCAGCGTAGGGTGGTCGAGTGACACCGGGGAGCTGTTTTTT.

The V and J genes are TRBV5-6 and TRBJ2-7, with TRBD2 matching over 8 bases. CDR3 length: 16 residues. CDR1 is SGHDT, CDR2 YYEEEE, per germline. V was pared by 0 bases and J by 0 bases, with 5 bases of the junction left unmatched. The CDR3 reads CASSLAGGILSYEQYF. CDR3 in DNA: TGTGCCAGCAGCTTGGCGGGGGGGATACTCTCCTACGAGCAGTACTTC.

This clonotype was seen a handful of times. This chain links TRBV5-4 with TRBJ2-2, with D possibly matching TRBD2 (6 bases). Trimming removed 4 bases from V and 3 bases from J, with 10 bases in between. Per germline, CDR1 SGHNT and CDR2 YYREEE (reference sequence). The CDR3 covers 14 residues. The CDR3, as DNA: TGTGCCAGCAGCGGGGACTCCTACACCGGGGAGCTGTTTTTT. Amino acid sequence: CASSGDSYTGELFF.

This clonotype has only a few counts. The genes are TRBV7-9 and TRBJ2-3; D tentatively fits TRBD1 or TRBD2 (6 bases each). Germline V lookup: CDR1 SEHNR, CDR2 FQNEAQ (reference sequence). The CDR3 runs 16 residues. V dropped 4 bases and J dropped 6 bases, with 20 bases sitting between them. CDR3 sequence (DNA): TGTGCCAGCAGCTGGGGGCTAGCGCCTACCCTTGATACGCAGTATTTT. As protein: CASSWGLAPTLDTQYF.

The rearrangement uses TRBV7-6 and TRBJ2-7, with a tentative D call TRBD1 (6 bases). This CDR3 has 14 amino acids. Trimming stripped 4 bases from V and 2 bases from J, with 12 bases between. Germline CDR1 reads SGHVS; CDR2 reads FNYEAQ. The DNA of the CDR3 is TGTGCCAGCAGCTCTGGGGGACATGCCTACGAGCAGTACTTC. Its protein is CASSSGGHAYEQYF.

This clonotype was detected once. The chain joins TRBV10-3 to TRBJ1-1; 8 positions match TRBD1. Per the germline V gene, CDR1 is ENHRY and CDR2 is SYGVKD. CDR3 length: 13 residues. Trimming removed 8 bases from V and 0 bases from J; junction bases left unmatched: 2. CDR3 bases: TGTGCCATCCAGGGGGCGCTGAACACTGAAGCTTTCTTT. Its translation is CAIQGALNTEAFF.